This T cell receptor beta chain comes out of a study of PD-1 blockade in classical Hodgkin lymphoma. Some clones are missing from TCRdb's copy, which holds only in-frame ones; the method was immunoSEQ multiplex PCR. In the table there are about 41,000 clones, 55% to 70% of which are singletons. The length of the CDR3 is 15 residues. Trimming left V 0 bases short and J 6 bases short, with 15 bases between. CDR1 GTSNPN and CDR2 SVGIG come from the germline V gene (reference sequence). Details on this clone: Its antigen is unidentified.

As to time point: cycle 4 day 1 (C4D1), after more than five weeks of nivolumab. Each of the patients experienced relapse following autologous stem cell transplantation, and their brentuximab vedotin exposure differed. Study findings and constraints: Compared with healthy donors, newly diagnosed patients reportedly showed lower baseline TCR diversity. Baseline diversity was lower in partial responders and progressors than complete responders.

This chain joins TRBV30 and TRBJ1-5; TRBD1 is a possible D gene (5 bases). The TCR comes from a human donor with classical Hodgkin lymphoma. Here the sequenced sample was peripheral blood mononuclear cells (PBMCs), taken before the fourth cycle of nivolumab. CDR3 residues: CAWSVRGTASQPQHF. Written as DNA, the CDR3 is TGTGCCTGGAGTGTACGGGGGACCGCGAGTCAGCCCCAGCATTTT.